What follows is one TCR beta chain and its context. A much larger clonotype is one base distant, so this may be a read error. The data belong to a study of kidney transplant recipient with SARS-CoV-2 infection. A single record per CDR3 protein comes from TCRdb applying MiXCR to the reads. The profile shows about 240,000 distinct CDR3 sequences, less than 35% of them singletons. The CDR3 is 17 residues long. With 5 bases removed from V and 1 base from J, the gap between germline ends came to 20 bases. The rearrangement joins TRBV12-3 or TRBV12-4 to TRBJ1-1, with D unresolved. The material was a blood sample, obtained at baseline and on approximately day 120 from a kidney transplant recipient. The origin of this receptor is a male patient aged 25 to 39 who had COVID-19 and was a kidney transplant recipient. The graft donor may be the source of some T cells. The DNA for the CDR3 is TGTGCCAGCAGTCCCACGTCCCGCTGCGATAAGAACACTGAAGCTTTCTTT. Amino acid sequence: CASSPTSRCDKNTEAFF.